The present T cell receptor beta chain was sequenced within a study of blood T cell repertoires in COVID-19. Original processing methods: Amplification of reference gene primers was used by the study to estimate nucleated cell counts. Assay: immunoSEQ multiplex PCR; the TCRdb copy retains only in-frame clones and omits some. V and J calls and clone size follow that table, whereas D and trimming were derived from the DNA. The table includes 60,000 to 90,000 clones, about 88% detected once. The source of this sequence is a human donor in a cohort sampled during active COVID-19. Sequenced material: peripheral blood.

The CDR3 here is CASSADFFYGYTF. The DNA for the CDR3 is TGTGCCAGCAGCGCGGACTTTTTCTATGGCTACACCTTC. This chain connects TRBV7-3 to TRBJ1-2; D is unclear. This CDR3 is 13 amino acids long. Per germline, CDR1 SGHTA and CDR2 FQGTGA. V was clipped by 5 bases and J by 4 bases, with 11 bases between them.